Presented here are 26 T cell receptor beta chains from one specimen sequenced in a study of shared clonotypes between healthy human individuals. The data were produced by immunoSEQ multiplex PCR, yet TCRdb's version contains in-frame clones alone and is incomplete. The sample yields about 2.4 million clones, about 92% seen once. Sequenced: naive CD4+ T cells sorted from blood. Subset defined: CD45RA+ positively selected. These TCRs come from a man aged 18 to 29 in good health.

The V and J genes are TRBV10-3 and TRBJ2-3, with D possibly matching TRBD1 (5 bases). V lost 0 bases to trimming and J lost 6 bases, with 10 bases between them. The CDR3 spans 14 residues. Per germline, CDR1 ENHRY and CDR2 SYGVKD. The chain's CDR3 is CAISESSKGDTQYF. The CDR3 bases are TGTGCCATCAGTGAGTCTTCAAAGGGGGATACGCAGTATTTT.

The rearrangement joins TRBV6-1 to TRBJ1-3; TRBD1 matches 7 bases. In germline, CDR1 is MNHNS, CDR2 SASEGT. The CDR3 has 16 residues. V lost 6 bases and J lost 0; bases outside the gene matches: 8. The CDR3 loop reads CASRESTGASGNTIYF. The CDR3 DNA reads TGTGCCAGCAGAGAAAGTACAGGGGCCTCTGGAAACACCATATATTTT.

This rearrangement joins TRBV4-1 to TRBJ1-1, with 7 bases identical to TRBD1. The CDR3 covers 15 residues. In germline, CDR1 is MGHRA, CDR2 YSYEKL. Trimming at V came to 1 base and at J to 6 bases, leaving 8 bases not matched to a gene. The CDR3 spells CASSQGDRASSEAFF. CDR3 bases: TGCGCCAGCAGCCAAGGAGACAGGGCGAGCTCTGAAGCTTTCTTT.

This clone appeared once. This specimen includes other DNA sequences encoding the same CDR3. The gene calls are TRBV7-2 and TRBJ2-7; 8 bases are a match to TRBD2. Trimming took 5 bases from V and 4 from J; bases not matched to a gene: 7. Germline CDR1 reads SGHTA; CDR2 reads FQGNSA. The CDR3 is 14 residues long. The CDR3 is CASSPTGTRYEQYF. Written as DNA, the CDR3 is TGTGCCAGCAGCCCTACCGGGACTAGGTACGAGCAGTACTTC.

The rearrangement uses TRBV19 and TRBJ2-3, with TRBD2 identical over 10 bases. Germline values: CDR1 LNHDA, CDR2 SQIVND (reference sequence). Trimming took 6 bases from V and 5 from J; bases not matched to a gene: 5. The CDR3 is 14 residues long. DNA of the CDR3: TGTGCCAGTAGGTCTAGCGGGAGTTTAGATACGCAGTATTTT. It is translated as CASRSSGSLDTQYF.

The genes are TRBV5-6 and TRBJ2-7; maybe TRBD2 (6 bases). The CDR3 runs 15 residues. The germline V gene encodes CDR1 SGHDT and CDR2 YYEEEE. Trimming removed 2 bases at V and 2 bases at J, with 14 bases between. The DNA for the CDR3 is TGTGCCAGCAGCTTCGGTCCCGGGGGAGCCTACGAGCAGTACTTC. Residues: CASSFGPGGAYEQYF.

Comment on this clone: Other DNA sequences in this sample translate to the same CDR3. The chain joins TRBV5-6 to TRBJ1-1; D unclear. Germline CDR1 is SGHDT and CDR2 is YYEEEE. V was pared by 0 bases and J by 0 bases, with 6 bases between. The CDR3 runs 14 residues. The CDR3 DNA sequence: TGTGCCAGCAGCTTGGTTGCGCTGAACACTGAAGCTTTCTTT. This gives the protein CASSLVALNTEAFF.

This clone was seen only a few times. The same CDR3 can be traced to other DNA sequences in this sample. The V and J genes are TRBV18 and TRBJ1-1; D ambiguous. Trimming pared 3 bases from V and 0 bases from J, leaving 8 bases between. The germline V gene has CDR1 KGHSH and CDR2 LQKENI. This CDR3 has 14 residues. CDR3 DNA sequence: TGTGCCAGCTCACCGGGAGTTATGAACACTGAAGCTTTCTTT. Protein sequence: CASSPGVMNTEAFF.

The chain joins TRBV29-1 to TRBJ1-1; no clear D gene. Germline V CDR1 and CDR2: SQVTM, ANQGSEA. The CDR3 has 13 residues. The ends were cut back, 2 bases at V and 0 bases at J, with 7 bases in the middle. In nucleotides, the CDR3 is TGCAGCGTTGAAAAGGTAATGAACACTGAAGCTTTCTTT. It is translated as CSVEKVMNTEAFF.

The V call is TRBV4-1, the J call TRBJ2-4; 7 nucleotides align to TRBD2. The ends lost 3 bases at V and 0 bases at J; junction bases unmatched: 5. The CDR3 is 16 amino acids. Per germline, CDR1 MGHRA and CDR2 YSYEKL. The CDR3 nucleotides read TGCGCCAGCAGCCAGGGGGGGTTACTAGCCAAAAACATTCAGTACTTC. It codes for CASSQGGLLAKNIQYF.

The chain is built from TRBV5-1 and TRBJ1-3; 11 positions match TRBD1. Per germline, CDR1 SGHRS and CDR2 YFSETQ. The V segment lost 4 bases and the J segment 2 bases; nucleotides outside the gene matches: 2. The CDR3 loop spans 15 amino acids. CDR3: CASSGQGAAGNTIYF. The DNA for the CDR3 is TGCGCCAGCAGCGGACAGGGGGCGGCTGGAAACACCATATATTTT.

The rearrangement uses TRBV6-1 and TRBJ1-1; 8 bases are shared with TRBD1. Losses at the gene ends were 4 bases for V and 5 bases for J; bases not matched to a gene: 9. Germline V gives CDR1 MNHNS, CDR2 SASEGT. The CDR3 covers 15 residues. In nucleotides, the CDR3 is TGTGCCAGCAGTGCGTACACAGGGGGGAAAACTGAAGCTTTCTTT. This sequence encodes CASSAYTGGKTEAFF.

The chain links TRBV21-1 to TRBJ2-7; the table assigns TRBD2, which was not confirmed against the DNA. TRBV21-1 is a known pseudogene. CDR3 length: 14 residues. The CDR3 reads CASSLGTSGYEQYF. CDR3 bases: TGTGCCAGCAGCCTCGGGACTAGCGGCTACGAGCAGTACTTC.

This sequence joins TRBV7-2 and TRBJ2-7, with 12 bases lining up with TRBD2. Germline V gene lookup returns CDR1 SGHTA and CDR2 FQGNSA. The CDR3 runs 14 residues. V was clipped by 5 bases and J by 5 bases; unmatched bases: 4. CDR3 residues: CASSRLAGVHEQYF. The CDR3 bases are TGTGCCAGCAGCCGACTAGCGGGAGTGCACGAGCAGTACTTC.

This rearrangement joins TRBV5-1 to TRBJ1-4, with D perhaps matching TRBD1 (5 bases). The CDR3 has 14 residues. Germline V gene data show CDR1 as SGHRS and CDR2 as YFSETQ. The ends were cut back, 0 bases at V and 8 bases at J, with 11 bases in the middle. The CDR3 sequence: CASSLEQVGEKLFF. CDR3 DNA sequence: TGCGCCAGCAGCTTGGAACAGGTTGGAGAAAAACTGTTTTTT.

The genes are TRBV7-2 and TRBJ2-3; 8 bases fit TRBD2. The CDR3 length is 15 residues. The germline V gene encodes CDR1 SGHTA and CDR2 FQGNSA. V gave up 1 base and J gave up 2 bases; unmatched junction bases: 2. CDR3 sequence reads: CASSLVAGHTDTQYF. CDR3 nucleotides: TGTGCCAGCAGCTTAGTAGCGGGGCACACAGATACGCAGTATTTT.

The rearrangement joins TRBV6-5 to TRBJ2-1; tentatively, D is TRBD2 (5 bases). The germline V gene has CDR1 MNHEY and CDR2 SVGAGI. CDR3 length: 13 residues. The ends were cut back, 6 bases at V and 10 bases at J, with 16 bases in the middle. The CDR3 sequence is CASSQVSTGEQFF. The CDR3 coding sequence is TGTGCCAGCAGCCAGGTGTCAACGGGGGAGCAGTTCTTC.

The genes are TRBV11-3 and TRBJ2-3, with TRBD2 matching over 8 bases. This CDR3 is 16 amino acids long. Germline V gives CDR1 SGHNT, CDR2 YENEEA. Germline trimming cut 4 bases from V and 2 bases from J; bases unmatched to any gene: 8. The CDR3 spells CASSSGLAGSTDTQYF. CDR3 bases: TGTGCCAGCAGCTCCGGGCTAGCGGGTTCCACAGATACGCAGTATTTT.

Turning to this clone: The sample holds other DNA sequences that translate to the same CDR3. The chain carries TRBV2 and TRBJ1-2; D unresolved. V was trimmed by 1 base and J by 3 bases, leaving 6 bases between them. The CDR3 runs 13 residues. Germline values: CDR1 SNHLY, CDR2 FYNNEI. The CDR3 DNA reads TGTGCCAGCAGTGAAGGGGGATACTATGGCTACACCTTC. It encodes CASSEGGYYGYTF.

The DNA for the CDR3 is TGTGCCAGCAGCTTGGACTGGGTGGGCAATCAGCCCCAGCATTTT. This gives the protein CASSLDWVGNQPQHF. The rearrangement links TRBV7-2 to TRBJ1-5; D gene unclear. V was clipped by 3 bases and J by 2 bases, with 11 bases between them. Germline CDR1 is SGHTA and CDR2 is FQGNSA. The CDR3 contains 15 residues.

V and J are TRBV4-1 and TRBJ1-2, with D maybe TRBD1 (5 bases). The CDR3 extends over 13 amino acids. Germline loops: CDR1 MGHRA, CDR2 YSYEKL. V gave up 1 base and J gave up 3 bases, with 6 bases separating them. The CDR3 coding sequence is TGCGCCAGCAGCCAAGGAGGGGACTATGGCTACACCTTC. Translated, it gives CASSQGGDYGYTF.

The CDR3 loop reads CASSLEISGGGETQYF. CDR3 sequence (DNA): TGCGCCAGCAGCTTGGAAATATCCGGGGGTGGAGAGACCCAGTACTTC. This rearrangement joins TRBV5-1 to TRBJ2-5; a possible D gene is TRBD2 (6 bases). The CDR3 length is 16 residues. V lost 0 bases to trimming and J lost 4 bases, with 16 bases between them. Germline V gene sequence: CDR1 SGHRS, CDR2 YFSETQ. Full variable domain (remainder filled in from reference TRBV5-1 and TRBJ2-5): KAGVTQTPRYLIKTRGQQVTLSCSPISGHRSVSWYQQTPGQGLQFLFEYFSETQRNKGNFPGRFSGRQFSNSRSEMNVSTLELGDSALYLCASSLEISGGGETQYFGPGTRLLVL.

This clone was seen a single time. The CDR3 sequence is CASSLRDYAQAQYF. DNA for the CDR3: TGTGCCAGCAGTCTCCGGGACTACGCCCAGGCGCAGTATTTT. The V and J genes are TRBV2 and TRBJ2-3; 7 bases match TRBD2. The CDR3 is 14 amino acids. Germline CDR1 and CDR2: SNHLY and FYNNEI. Unmatched junction bases numbered 12, after V lost 5 bases and J lost 10 bases.

The chain uses TRBV5-1 and TRBJ2-3, with D possibly TRBD1 on 6 matching bases. In germline, CDR1 is SGHRS, CDR2 YFSETQ. The CDR3 loop spans 12 amino acids. V was clipped by 7 bases and J by 4 bases, with 10 bases between them. The CDR3 DNA is TGCGCCAGCGGAAAGGGGGCAGATACGCAGTATTTT. This gives the protein CASGKGADTQYF.

The gene calls are TRBV18 and TRBJ2-3; TRBD1 is a possible D gene (5 bases). Germline V gene lookup returns CDR1 KGHSH and CDR2 LQKENI. The germline V and J ends were trimmed by 2 bases and 3 bases, with 12 bases remaining between them. The CDR3 extends over 15 amino acids. CDR3 coding DNA: TGTGCCAGCTCACCAATCCAGGGTATAACAGATACGCAGTATTTT. Translated: CASSPIQGITDTQYF.

The V call is TRBV6-1, the J call TRBJ2-3, with D tentatively TRBD2 (5 bases). V was pared by 6 bases and J by 1 base, with 8 bases between. Germline values: CDR1 MNHNS, CDR2 SASEGT. The CDR3 spans 13 residues. CDR3 residues: CASRRAGTDTQYF. The DNA of the CDR3 is TGTGCCAGCAGGAGGGCCGGCACAGATACGCAGTATTTT.